This T cell receptor beta chain was identified during a study of radiation and T cells in renal cell carcinoma. General study findings and limits: In blood, top tumor clones expanded by 2 weeks, shrinking by 4.

Regarding this clone: Its specificity is unknown.

Trimming cost V 0 bases and J 5 bases; bases outside gene matches: 5. The germline V gene has CDR1 SGHTA and CDR2 FQGNSA. The CDR3 consists of 17 residues. Libraries were prepared by immunoSEQ multiplex PCR; TCRdb keeps only in-frame clonotypes and omits some of them. The sample lists 150,000 or so clones; roughly 90% were seen once. Time point here: baseline pretreatment blood. Treatment defined: 15 Gy SBRT to primary tumor, nephrectomy 4 weeks later. This clonotype originated in a woman aged 50 to 60 with renal cell carcinoma. The source material was blood, sampled from a patient whose treatment included radiotherapy and nephrectomy. The rearrangement links TRBV7-2 to TRBJ2-3, with 13 positions matching TRBD2. The CDR3 region is CASSLAPGLAGRDTQYF. The CDR3 bases are TGTGCCAGCAGCTTAGCCCCGGGACTAGCGGGGAGAGATACGCAGTATTTT.